The present T cell receptor beta chain was sequenced within a study of glioma-infiltrating T cells after dendritic cell vaccination. Study-wide context: Dendritic cell vaccination trial patients had either newly diagnosed or recurrent glioblastoma.

Measured with immunoSEQ multiplex PCR; TCRdb has only the in-frame clones, and not every one. Of 65,000 or so clones in the sample, 86% were seen once. This clone was counted only a few times. The CDR3 contains 15 residues. Germline loops: CDR1 LNHDA, CDR2 SQIVND (reference sequence). V lost 5 bases to trimming and J lost 6 bases, with 18 bases between them. Indicated time point: after dendritic cell vaccination, including at tumor progression/relapse. Patients had residual fresh-frozen tumor tissue and more than two years of survival data. The sequence was obtained from a human donor with glioblastoma. This specimen was blood, taken after dendritic cell vaccination. The rearrangement joins TRBV19 to TRBJ2-3, with D perhaps TRBD2 (6 bases). CDR3 sequence (DNA): TGTGCCAGTAGTGAGGTAGCGGCGGCCGGGGATACGCAGTATTTT. This gives the protein CASSEVAAAGDTQYF.